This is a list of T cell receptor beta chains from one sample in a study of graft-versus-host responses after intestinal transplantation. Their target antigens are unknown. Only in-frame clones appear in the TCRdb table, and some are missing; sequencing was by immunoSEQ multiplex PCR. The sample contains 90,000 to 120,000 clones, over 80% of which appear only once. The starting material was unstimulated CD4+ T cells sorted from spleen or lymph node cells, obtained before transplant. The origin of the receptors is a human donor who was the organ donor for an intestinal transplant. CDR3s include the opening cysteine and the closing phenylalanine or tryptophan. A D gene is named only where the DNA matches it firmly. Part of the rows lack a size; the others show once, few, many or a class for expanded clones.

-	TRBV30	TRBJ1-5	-	CAWSDMEPTGLNQPQHF	TGTGCCTGGAGTGACATGGAGCCGACAGGCCTTAATCAGCCCCAGCATTTT
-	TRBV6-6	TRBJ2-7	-	CASSKGPGSYEQYF	TGTGCCAGCAGTAAAGGCCCGGGCTCCTACGAGCAGTACTTC
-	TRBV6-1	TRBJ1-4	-	CASSLTRTANEKLFF	TGTGCCAGCAGTTTAACTCGGACAGCCAATGAAAAACTGTTTTTT
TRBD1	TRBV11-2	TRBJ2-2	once	CASSPSGTGVTGELFF	TGTGCCAGCAGCCCTTCGGGGACAGGGGTCACCGGGGAGCTGTTTTTT
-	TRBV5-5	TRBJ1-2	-	CASSGWDIPNYGYTF	TGTGCCAGCAGCGGGTGGGACATACCTAACTATGGCTACACCTTC
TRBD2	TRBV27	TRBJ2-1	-	CASSLDTGTRNRYNEQFF	TGTGCCAGCAGTTTGGACACCGGGACTAGAAACCGTTACAATGAGCAGTTCTTC
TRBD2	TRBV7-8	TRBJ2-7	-	CASSLYGGSRPTLEQYF	TGTGCCAGCAGCTTATACGGCGGGAGCCGTCCTACCCTCGAGCAGTACTTC
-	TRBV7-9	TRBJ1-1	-	CASSLDRNTEAFF	TGTGCCAGCAGCTTAGACAGGAACACTGAAGCTTTCTTT
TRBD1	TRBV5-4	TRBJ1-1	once	CASSARTGSAEAFF	TGTGCCAGCAGCGCGCGGACAGGGAGTGCTGAAGCTTTCTTT
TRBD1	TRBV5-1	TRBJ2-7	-	CASSVTGGGEQYF	TGCGCCAGCAGCGTCACAGGGGGCGGCGAGCAGTACTTC
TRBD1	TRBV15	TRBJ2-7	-	CATSRDFEGAPYEQYF	TGTGCCACCAGCAGAGATTTTGAGGGGGCCCCCTACGAGCAGTACTTC
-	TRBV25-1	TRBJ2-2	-	CASRGDSANTGELFF	TGTGCCAGCAGAGGAGACAGTGCGAACACCGGGGAGCTGTTTTTT
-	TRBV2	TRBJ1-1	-	CASRSNLPGTEAFF	TGTGCCAGCAGATCAAACCTTCCGGGCACTGAAGCTTTCTTT
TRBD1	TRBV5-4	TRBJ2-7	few	CASSLGGTASSREQYF	TGTGCCAGCAGCTTGGGGGGGACAGCCTCCTCGAGGGAGCAGTACTTC
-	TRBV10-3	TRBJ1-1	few	CAISEMYSEAFF	TGTGCCATCAGTGAGATGTACAGTGAAGCTTTCTTT
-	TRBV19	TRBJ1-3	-	CASTRGGSGNTIYF	TGTGCCAGTACCCGAGGGGGCTCTGGAAACACCATATATTTT
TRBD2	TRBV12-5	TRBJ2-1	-	CASGLQTSGPYNEQFF	TGTGCTAGTGGTCTCCAGACTAGCGGGCCGTACAATGAGCAGTTCTTC
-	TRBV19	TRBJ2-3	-	CASSLRGRDTQYF	TGTGCCAGTAGTTTACGGGGCCGTGATACGCAGTATTTT
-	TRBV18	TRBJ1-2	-	CASSPRSGGYTF	TGTGCCAGCTCACCAAGAAGTGGGGGCTACACCTTC
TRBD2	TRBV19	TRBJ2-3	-	CASSTTSGRTDTQYF	TGTGCCAGTAGTACCACTAGCGGGCGCACAGATACGCAGTATTTT
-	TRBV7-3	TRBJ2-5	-	CASSPFISGIETQYF	TGTGCCAGCAGCCCATTTATTTCCGGGATAGAGACCCAGTACTTC
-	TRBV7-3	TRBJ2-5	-	CASSFRPESGLYDQYF	TGTGCCAGCAGCTTCCGCCCGGAAAGCGGGTTATATGACCAGTACTTC
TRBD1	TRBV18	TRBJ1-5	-	CASSPAGTGGNQPQHF	TGTGCCAGCTCACCTGCCGGGACAGGTGGCAATCAGCCCCAGCATTTT
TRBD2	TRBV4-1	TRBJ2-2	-	CASSQLAGTNTGELFF	TGCGCCAGCAGCCAACTAGCGGGAACGAACACCGGGGAGCTGTTTTTT
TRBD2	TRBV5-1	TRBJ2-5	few	CASSLGVLAGTQETQYF	TGCGCCAGCAGCTTGGGTGTCCTAGCGGGGACTCAAGAGACCCAGTACTTC
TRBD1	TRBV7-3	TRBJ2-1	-	CASSWYNRGEQFF	TGTGCCAGCAGCTGGTACAACAGGGGTGAGCAGTTCTTC
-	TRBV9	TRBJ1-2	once	CASSVRPVSNYGYTF	TGTGCCAGCAGCGTTAGGCCGGTTTCTAACTATGGCTACACCTTC
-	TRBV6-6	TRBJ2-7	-	CASSYSTEGTKQYF	TGTGCCAGCAGTTATTCAACAGAAGGTACGAAGCAGTACTTC
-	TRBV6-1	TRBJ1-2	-	CASKLDREPNYGYTF	TGTGCCAGCAAGTTGGACAGAGAACCTAACTATGGCTACACCTTC
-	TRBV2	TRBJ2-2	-	CASNEGAWTGELFF	TGTGCCAGCAACGAGGGCGCGTGGACCGGGGAGCTGTTTTTT
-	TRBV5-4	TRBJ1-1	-	CASSFYGGTEAFF	TGTGCCAGCAGCTTTTATGGGGGCACTGAAGCTTTCTTT
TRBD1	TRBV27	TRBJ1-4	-	CASSYAGTGGKLFF	TGTGCCAGCAGTTACGCCGGGACAGGCGGAAAACTGTTTTTT
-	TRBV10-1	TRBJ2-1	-	CASSESASGYNEQFF	TGCGCCAGCAGTGAGTCGGCAAGCGGTTACAATGAGCAGTTCTTC
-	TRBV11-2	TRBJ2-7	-	CASSSSGEQYF	TGTGCCAGCAGCTCCTCGGGGGAGCAGTACTTC
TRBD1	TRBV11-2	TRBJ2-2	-	CASSFGQAITGELFF	TGTGCCAGCAGTTTTGGACAGGCGATCACCGGGGAGCTGTTTTTT